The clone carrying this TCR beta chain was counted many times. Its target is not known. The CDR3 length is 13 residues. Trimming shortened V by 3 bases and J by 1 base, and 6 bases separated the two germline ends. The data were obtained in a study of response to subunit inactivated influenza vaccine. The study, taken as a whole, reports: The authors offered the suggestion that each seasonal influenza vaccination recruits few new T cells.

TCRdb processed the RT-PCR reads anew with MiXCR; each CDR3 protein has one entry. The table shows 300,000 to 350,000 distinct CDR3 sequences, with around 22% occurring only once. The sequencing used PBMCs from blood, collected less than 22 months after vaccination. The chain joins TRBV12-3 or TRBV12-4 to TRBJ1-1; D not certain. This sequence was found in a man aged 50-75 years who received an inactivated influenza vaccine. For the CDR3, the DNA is TGTGCCAGCAGTTTTCGCAGGAACACTGAAGCTTTCTTT. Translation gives CASSFRRNTEAFF.